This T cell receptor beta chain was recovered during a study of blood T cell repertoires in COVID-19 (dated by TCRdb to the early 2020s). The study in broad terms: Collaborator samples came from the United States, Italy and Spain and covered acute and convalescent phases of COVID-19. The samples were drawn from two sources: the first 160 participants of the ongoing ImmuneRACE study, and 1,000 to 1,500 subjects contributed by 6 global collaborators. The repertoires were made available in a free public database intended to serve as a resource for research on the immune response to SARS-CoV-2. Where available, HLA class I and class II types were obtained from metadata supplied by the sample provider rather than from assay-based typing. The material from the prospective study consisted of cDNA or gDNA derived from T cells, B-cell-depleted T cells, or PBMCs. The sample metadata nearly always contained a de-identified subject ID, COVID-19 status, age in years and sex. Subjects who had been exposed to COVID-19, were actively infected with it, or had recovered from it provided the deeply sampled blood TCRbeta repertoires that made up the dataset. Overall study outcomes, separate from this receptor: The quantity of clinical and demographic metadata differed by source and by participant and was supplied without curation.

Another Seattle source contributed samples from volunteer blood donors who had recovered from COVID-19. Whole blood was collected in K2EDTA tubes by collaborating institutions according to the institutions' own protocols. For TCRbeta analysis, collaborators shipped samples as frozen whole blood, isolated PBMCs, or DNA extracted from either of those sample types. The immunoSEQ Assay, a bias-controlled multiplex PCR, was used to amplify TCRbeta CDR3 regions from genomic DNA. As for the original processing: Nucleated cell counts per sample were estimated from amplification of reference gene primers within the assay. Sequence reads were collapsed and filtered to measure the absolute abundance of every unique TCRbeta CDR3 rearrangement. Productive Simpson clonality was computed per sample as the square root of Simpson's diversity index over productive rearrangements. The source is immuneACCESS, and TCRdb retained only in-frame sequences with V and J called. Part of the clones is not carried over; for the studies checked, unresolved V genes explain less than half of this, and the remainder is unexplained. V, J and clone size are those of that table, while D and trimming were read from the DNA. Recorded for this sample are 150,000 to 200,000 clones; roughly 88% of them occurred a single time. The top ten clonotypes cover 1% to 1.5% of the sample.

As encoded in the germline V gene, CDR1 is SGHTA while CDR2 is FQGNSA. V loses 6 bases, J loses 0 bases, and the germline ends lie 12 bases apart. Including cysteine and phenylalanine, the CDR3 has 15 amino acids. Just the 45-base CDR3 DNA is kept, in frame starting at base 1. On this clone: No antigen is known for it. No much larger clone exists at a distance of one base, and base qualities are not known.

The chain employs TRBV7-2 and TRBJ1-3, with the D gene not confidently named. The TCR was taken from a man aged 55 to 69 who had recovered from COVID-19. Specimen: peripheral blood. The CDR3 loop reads CASSRGVSSGNTIYF. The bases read TGTGCCAGCAGTCGGGGAGTTAGCTCTGGAAACACCATATATTTT.